Described below is a single T cell receptor (beta chain) sequence and its context. TCRdb keeps only in-frame clones here, not all; method: immunoSEQ multiplex PCR. The data contain about 2.4 million clones, under 95% of them singletons. This sample is part of a study of shared clonotypes between healthy human individuals. The germline CDR1 and CDR2 sequences are SGHRS and YFSETQ. The V segment lost 0 bases and the J segment 7 bases; nucleotides outside the gene matches: 2. This CDR3 has 13 amino acids. The V call is TRBV5-1, the J call TRBJ1-1; 8 positions agree with TRBD1. Source material: naive CD4+ T cells from PBMCs. Subset meaning: CD45RA+ positively selected. This sequence was found in a man aged 18-30 years in good health. Some clones in this sample may be carry-over from other donors' samples. As DNA, the CDR3 is TGCGCCAGCAGCTTGGGGACAGGGCTTGAAGCTTTCTTT. It translates to CASSLGTGLEAFF.